The 9 T cell receptor beta chains below were found in one sample sequenced in a study of graft-versus-host responses after intestinal transplantation. TCRdb keeps only in-frame clones here, not all; method: immunoSEQ multiplex PCR. In the table there are 9,000 to 13,000 clones, almost 95% of which are singletons. The starting material was PBMCs, obtained approximately 40 days after intestinal transplantation. These receptor sequences come from a human patient who received an intestinal transplant, so some T cells may come from the graft donor.

V is TRBV27 and J is TRBJ2-2; D might be TRBD1 or TRBD2, each matching 5 bases. Germline-derived CDR1 and CDR2 are MNHEY and SMNVEV (reference sequence). This CDR3 is 14 amino acids long. Between the trimmed V and J ends, which lost 0 bases and 8 bases, there was a span of 10 bases. In DNA, the CDR3 is TGTGCCAGCAGTTTATCGAGGGGTTCTGGGGAGCTGTTTTTT. Its protein is CASSLSRGSGELFF.

The gene calls are TRBV23-1 and TRBJ1-6, with TRBD1 matching 7 bases. TRBV23-1 is an ORF for which the function is uncertain. The V gene end was trimmed by 6 bases and the J gene end by 5 bases; junction bases not matched to a gene: 7. This CDR3 is 15 amino acids long. In DNA, the CDR3 is TGCGCCAGCAGGCCACAGGGGCCGAATAATTCACCCCTCCACTTT. It encodes CASRPQGPNNSPLHF.

In its sample, this clone was seen once. The CDR3 sequence is CASSPPEGAREKLFF. CDR3 in DNA: TGTGCCAGCTCACCACCGGAGGGGGCAAGGGAAAAACTGTTTTTT. The V and J genes are TRBV18 and TRBJ1-4; 7 bases fit TRBD1. J lost 8 bases, V lost 0 bases, and 6 bases had no gene match. There are 15 residues in the CDR3. Per germline, CDR1 KGHSH and CDR2 LQKENI.

The V call is TRBV11-2, the J call TRBJ1-1; no clear D. Per germline, CDR1 SGHAT and CDR2 FQNNGV. The V and J ends lost 1 base and 8 bases respectively, with 17 bases between them. The CDR3 totals 15 residues. The CDR3 nucleotides read TGTGCCAGCAGCTTAGTGCATCTTCACGAGCCAGAAGCTTTCTTT. It yields the protein CASSLVHLHEPEAFF.

This clone was found a few times. This chain connects TRBV18 to TRBJ1-3, with a tentative D call TRBD1 (6 bases). The V gene lost 1 base and the J gene lost 0 bases, with 7 bases spanning the gap. CDR3 size: 15 residues. Germline V gene sequence: CDR1 KGHSH, CDR2 LQKENI. In DNA form, the CDR3 reads TGTGCCAGCTCACCACGGACAGACTCTGGAAACACCATATATTTT. This translates into CASSPRTDSGNTIYF.

V and J are TRBV13 and TRBJ2-5; D ambiguous. V lost 3 bases and J lost 2, with 10 bases in between. The CDR3 runs to 14 residues. In germline, CDR1 is PRHDT, CDR2 FYEKMQ (reference sequence). CDR3 loop: CASSFLGKQETQYF. In nucleotides, the CDR3 is TGTGCCAGCAGCTTCTTGGGGAAACAAGAGACCCAGTACTTC.

The chain uses TRBV7-8 and TRBJ2-7, with TRBD1 matching over 10 bases. CDR1 SGHVS and CDR2 FQNEAQ come from the germline V gene. J was trimmed by 3 bases and V by 5 bases; bases with no gene match: 7. The CDR3 loop spans 15 amino acids. CDR3 nucleotide sequence: TGTGCCAGCAGCCCGGGACAGGGGTGGGACTACGAGCAGTACTTC. The encoded protein is CASSPGQGWDYEQYF.

The J gene is TRBJ2-3, the V gene TRBV7-8; 7 bases match TRBD2. The V segment lost 5 bases and the J segment 5 bases; nucleotides outside the gene matches: 10. CDR1 and CDR2 from the germline V gene are SGHVS and FQNEAQ. This CDR3 region has 15 residues. The CDR3 sequence is CASSKFWRERDTQYF. CDR3 coding DNA: TGTGCCAGCAGCAAGTTCTGGCGGGAGAGAGATACGCAGTATTTT.

Concerning this clone itself: This sample also contains other DNA sequences that code for the same CDR3. The chain has TRBV9 and TRBJ1-1; D is unresolved. This CDR3 is built from 13 residues. CDR1 SGDLS and CDR2 YYNGEE come from the germline V gene. The V and J ends lost 0 bases and 2 bases respectively, with 5 bases between them. The CDR3 protein is CASSVEVNTEAFF. CDR3 in DNA: TGTGCCAGCAGCGTAGAGGTAAACACTGAAGCTTTCTTT.